This entry lists 9 T cell receptor beta chains sequenced from one sample in a study of Ad26.COV2.S vaccination and SARS-CoV-2 variants. Sequencing used immunoSEQ multiplex PCR; TCRdb keeps in-frame clones, though not all of them. Here the sample spans roughly 410,000 clones, 83% being singletons. Indicated treatment: some 20 received Ad26.COV2.S at low or high dose, single or two shots; 5 received placebo; per-sample allocation not given. Sampling was done on day 63 after the first vaccine or placebo injection. The sequenced sample was peripheral blood, obtained in a trial of Ad26.COV2.S vaccine versus placebo. All receptors derive from a person aged 18 to 65 who received the Ad26.COV2.S COVID-19 vaccine or a placebo.

The CDR3 is CASSPTDRAYEQYF. CDR3 DNA: TGTGCCAGCAGCCCTACGGACAGGGCTTACGAGCAGTACTTC. The rearrangement joins TRBV7-9 to TRBJ2-7; 8 positions match TRBD1. V lost 5 bases to trimming and J lost 4 bases; unmatched junction nucleotides: 7. The CDR3 has 14 amino acids. Germline V CDR1 and CDR2: SEHNR, FQNEAQ (reference sequence).

The V gene is TRBV27, the J gene TRBJ2-3; the D is unclear. Trimming removed 3 bases from V and 5 bases from J, with 9 bases in between. The germline V gene has CDR1 MNHEY and CDR2 SMNVEV (reference sequence). CDR3 length equals 13 residues. The chain's CDR3 is CASSFLDGDTQYF. The CDR3 DNA reads as TGTGCCAGCAGTTTTTTAGACGGAGATACGCAGTATTTT.

The gene calls are TRBV18 and TRBJ1-5; 10 bases map to TRBD1. The junction had 6 bases not matched to a gene; V was cut back by 3 bases and J by 7 bases. Germline V gene sequence: CDR1 KGHSH, CDR2 LQKENI. This CDR3 has 15 amino acids. DNA for the CDR3: TGTGCCAGCTCACCGGGACAGGGGAACATACAGCCCCAGCATTTT. It yields the protein CASSPGQGNIQPQHF. The full variable domain, in which reference TRBV18 and TRBJ1-5 provide the parts outside the CDR3, is NAGVMQNPRHLVRRRGQEARLRCSPMKGHSHVYWYRQLPEEGLKFMVYLQKENIIDESGMPKERFSAEFPKEGPSILRIQQVVRGDSAAYFCASSPGQGNIQPQHFGDGTRLSIL.

In its sample, this clone was seen a few times. The CDR3 coding sequence is TGTGCCAGCAGCTCGGACTTTACTCGGGACGAGACCCAGTACTTC. As protein: CASSSDFTRDETQYF. This sequence joins TRBV7-9 and TRBJ2-5, with D perhaps matching TRBD1 or TRBD2 (5 bases each). With 4 bases removed from V and 5 bases from J, the gap between germline ends came to 17 bases. The CDR3 is 15 amino acids. Germline values: CDR1 SEHNR, CDR2 FQNEAQ (reference sequence).

The genes are TRBV19 and TRBJ1-1; maybe TRBD1 (6 bases). The CDR3 covers 14 residues. Looked up from germline, CDR1 is LNHDA and CDR2 is SQIVND (reference sequence). The germline V and J ends were trimmed by 5 bases and 6 bases, with 16 bases remaining between them. CDR3 DNA sequence: TGTGCCAGTAGTGAACACCGACAGGCTCCTGAAGCTTTCTTT. It translates to CASSEHRQAPEAFF.

The genes are TRBV6-2 or TRBV6-3 and TRBJ1-5; D uncertain. Germline CDR1 is MNHEY and CDR2 is SVGEGT. There are 14 residues in the CDR3. Trimming pared 4 bases from V and 5 bases from J, leaving 12 bases between. CDR3 loop: CASSFGRRDQPQHF. DNA of the CDR3: TGTGCCAGCAGTTTTGGAAGACGCGATCAGCCCCAGCATTTT.

The gene calls are TRBV7-9 and TRBJ2-5; D is tentatively TRBD1 or TRBD2 (6 bases each). The V gene lost 5 bases and the J gene lost 5 bases, with 12 bases spanning the gap. This CDR3 is built from 13 residues. Per germline, CDR1 SEHNR and CDR2 FQNEAQ (reference sequence). The CDR3 sequence is CASSPPGAETQYF. The CDR3 nucleotides read TGTGCCAGCAGCCCACCGGGGGCGGAGACCCAGTACTTC.

This clone was seen only once. This chain links TRBV9 with TRBJ1-2, with D maybe TRBD1 (5 bases). Germline V lookup: CDR1 SGDLS, CDR2 YYNGEE. There are 13 residues in the CDR3. V lost 4 bases to trimming and J lost 4 bases, with 11 bases between them. Here the CDR3 DNA reads TGTGCCAGCAGCCCGGGGCAGAGCTATGGCTACACCTTC. Encoded protein: CASSPGQSYGYTF.

The chain is built from TRBV7-9 and TRBJ1-5, with D unclear. The V end was cut by 3 bases, the J end by 5 bases, with 8 bases between. Looked up from germline, CDR1 is SEHNR and CDR2 is FQNEAQ (reference sequence). CDR3 length equals 13 residues. The CDR3 DNA follows: TGTGCCAGCAGCTTGACGGCAGATCAGCCCCAGCATTTT. Amino acid sequence: CASSLTADQPQHF.